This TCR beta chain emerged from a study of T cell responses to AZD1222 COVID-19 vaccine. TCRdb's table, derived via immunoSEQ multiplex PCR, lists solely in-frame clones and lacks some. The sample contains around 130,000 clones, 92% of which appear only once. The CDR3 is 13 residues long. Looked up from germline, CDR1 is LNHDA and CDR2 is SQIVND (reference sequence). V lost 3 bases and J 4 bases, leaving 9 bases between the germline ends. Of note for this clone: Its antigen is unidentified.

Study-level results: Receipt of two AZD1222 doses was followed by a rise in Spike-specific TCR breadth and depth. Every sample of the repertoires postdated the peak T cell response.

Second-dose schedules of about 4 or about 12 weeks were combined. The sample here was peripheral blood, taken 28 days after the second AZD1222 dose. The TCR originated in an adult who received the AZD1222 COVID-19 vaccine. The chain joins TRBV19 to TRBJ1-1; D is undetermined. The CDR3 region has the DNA TGTGCCAGTAGTATCCCAGGCTCCACTGAAGCTTTCTTT. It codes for CASSIPGSTEAFF.